The 19 T cell receptor beta chains reported below all come from one sample, sequenced in a study of CD8 T cells in ankylosing spondylitis. TCRdb analysed the 5' RACE reads with MiXCR anew, one entry per CDR3 protein. This repertoire shows hundreds of thousands of distinct CDR3 sequences, 7.5% to 9.5% found once; its top ten account for around 4.8%. Input material: blood, either unsorted or a sorted T cell fraction (not recorded which). The receptors were gathered from a female donor with ankylosing spondylitis or in good health (not recorded which).

This clonotype has at least ten counts. The chain joins TRBV7-2 to TRBJ1-2; D is ambiguous. V lost 5 bases, J lost 1 base, and 11 bases lay in between. There are 14 residues in the CDR3. Looked up from germline, CDR1 is SGHTA and CDR2 is FQGNSA. The CDR3, as DNA: TGTGCCAGCAGCGTTGACATTAATAACTATGGCTACACCTTC. It specifies CASSVDINNYGYTF.

V and J are TRBV12-3 or TRBV12-4 and TRBJ2-3; D unclear. This CDR3 spans 14 amino acids. V was shortened by 5 bases and J by 5 bases, with 14 bases between the two germline ends. CDR3 amino acids: CASSALGFGDTQYF. As DNA, the CDR3 is TGTGCCAGCAGTGCCTTGGGATTCGGAGATACGCAGTATTTT.

This clonotype was counted ten times or more. This chain uses TRBV29-1 with TRBJ2-3; D is unresolved. The CDR3 is 12 amino acids. V was shortened by 5 bases and J by 6 bases, with 12 bases between the two germline ends. CDR1 and CDR2 from the germline V gene are SQVTM and ANQGSEA. Here the CDR3 DNA reads TGCAGCGTTTCACCCCCTGGGGATACGCAGTATTTT. Its translation: CSVSPPGDTQYF.

This clonotype was seen many times. This sequence joins TRBV28 and TRBJ1-3; no clear D. V lost 5 bases, J lost 4 bases, and 15 bases lay in between. This CDR3 comprises 15 residues. CDR1 MDHEN and CDR2 SYDVKM come from the germline V gene. This CDR3 is CASSPGLRPGNTIYF. For the CDR3, the DNA is TGTGCCAGCAGTCCCGGTTTGCGGCCAGGAAACACCATATATTTT. Using reference TRBV28 and TRBJ1-3 for the parts outside the CDR3, the full variable domain is DVKVTQSSRYLVKRTGEKVFLECVQDMDHENMFWYRQDPGLGLRLIYFSYDVKMKEKGDIPEGYSVSREKKERFSLILESASTNQTSMYLCASSPGLRPGNTIYFGEGSWLTVV.

This clonotype has a count of ten or more. The CDR3: CSARDWGSSPENIQYF. In DNA form, the CDR3 reads TGCAGTGCTAGAGATTGGGGGAGTTCGCCAGAAAACATTCAGTACTTC. The chain has TRBV20-1 and TRBJ2-4; D possibly uses TRBD1 or TRBD2 (5 bases each). V lost 0 bases and J 5 bases, leaving 17 bases between the germline ends. The length of the CDR3 is 16 residues. Germline V gives CDR1 DFQATT, CDR2 SNEGSKA (reference sequence).

This clonotype was found many times. This rearrangement joins TRBV12-3 or TRBV12-4 to TRBJ2-5; 10 bases match TRBD2. CDR3 size: 17 residues. With 0 bases clipped from V and 2 bases from J, the junction kept 6 bases outside the gene matches. The CDR3 protein is CASSLARETSGQETQYF. The CDR3 DNA follows: TGTGCCAGCAGTTTAGCGAGGGAGACTAGCGGGCAAGAGACCCAGTACTTC.

The chain carries TRBV20-1 and TRBJ2-3; D not certain. V was clipped by 1 base and J by 15 bases, with 26 bases between them. The germline V gene encodes CDR1 DFQATT and CDR2 SNEGSKA (reference sequence). The CDR3 totals 15 residues. In DNA, the CDR3 is TGCAGTGCTAGAGGAACCCCCCTAAAAGACCCTGGGTTCTATTTT. It translates to CSARGTPLKDPGFYF.

Ten or more counts support this clonotype. The chain couples TRBV11-2 to TRBJ2-7; D is undetermined. Between the trimmed V and J ends, which lost 5 bases and 7 bases, there was a span of 15 bases. The CDR3 consists of 13 residues. Looked up from germline, CDR1 is SGHAT and CDR2 is FQNNGV. As DNA, the CDR3 is TGTGCCAGCAGCGTCTCGGCACTACGGGAGCAGTACTTC. It yields the protein CASSVSALREQYF.

This clonotype was detected many times. The chain carries TRBV5-1 and TRBJ1-1; no firm D call. The germline V gene encodes CDR1 SGHRS and CDR2 YFSETQ. The V gene lost 7 bases and the J gene lost 2 bases, with 9 bases spanning the gap. CDR3 length: 12 residues. The DNA for the CDR3 is TGCGCCAGCGGAAACACCAACACTGAAGCTTTCTTT. Its translation: CASGNTNTEAFF.

This clonotype has ten or more counts. The chain combines TRBV20-1 with TRBJ2-7; TRBD2 is a possible D gene (6 bases). Trimming pared 5 bases from V and 2 bases from J, leaving 16 bases between. The CDR3 spans 14 residues. Per the germline V gene, CDR1 is DFQATT and CDR2 is SNEGSKA (reference sequence). CDR3 nucleotide sequence: TGCAGTGCTGTCGTCGGTAGCGGTCCCTACGAGCAGTACTTC. It encodes CSAVVGSGPYEQYF.

This clonotype was detected ten times or more. CDR3 DNA sequence: TGTGCCAGCAGTCCCCCCTTCGGGCAGAAAGAGACCCAGTACTTC. Its translation is CASSPPFGQKETQYF. The rearrangement links TRBV6-2 or TRBV6-3 to TRBJ2-5; no definite D call. The CDR3 sequence is 15 residues long. Germline V gene lookup returns CDR1 MNHEY and CDR2 SVGEGT. Trimming removed 5 bases at V and 3 bases at J, with 16 bases between.

The chain recombines TRBV7-2 with TRBJ2-3; tentative D call: TRBD1 (6 bases). V was shortened by 5 bases and J by 2 bases, with 14 bases between the two germline ends. Germline assignment: CDR1 SGHTA and CDR2 FQGNSA. This CDR3 is 15 amino acids long. The CDR3 region has the DNA TGTGCCAGCAGCCCCCCCGACAGGAACACAGATACGCAGTATTTT. Its protein is CASSPPDRNTDTQYF.

In its sample, this clonotype was seen a few times. J is TRBJ2-1 and V is TRBV7-2; 9 positions agree with TRBD2. The trim removed 4 bases at V and 3 bases at J, leaving 7 bases unmatched. The CDR3 contains 16 residues. Germline V CDR1 and CDR2: SGHTA, FQGNSA. The DNA for the CDR3 is TGTGCCAGCAGCTCCTTAGCGGGGGTAGGCTACAATGAGCAGTTCTTC. Its protein product is CASSSLAGVGYNEQFF.

This clonotype was recorded at least ten times. The chain links TRBV6-5 to TRBJ1-4; D unclear. This CDR3 has 15 residues. Looked up from germline, CDR1 is MNHEY and CDR2 is SVGAGI. The V end lost 0 bases, the J end lost 12 bases, and 17 bases lay between the germline ends. In DNA, the CDR3 is TGTGCCAGCAGTTACTCGATAACCGCCCCGAGGGAACTGTTTTTT. This gives the protein CASSYSITAPRELFF.

This clonotype was seen ten or more times. The CDR3 loop reads CAIQTSGANTGELFF. In DNA form, the CDR3 reads TGTGCCATCCAGACTAGCGGAGCGAACACCGGGGAGCTGTTTTTT. This chain joins TRBV10-3 and TRBJ2-2; 9 bases line up with TRBD2. This CDR3 region has 15 residues. J gave up 0 bases and V 8 bases, and 4 bases lay outside the gene matches. Germline lookup yields CDR1 ENHRY and CDR2 SYGVKD.

Notes on this clonotype: A much larger clone lies one base from this, so it may be a read error. The rearrangement uses TRBV7-9 and TRBJ2-7, with D uncertain. The germline V and J ends were trimmed by 1 base and 5 bases, with 3 bases remaining between them. Germline loops: CDR1 SEHNR, CDR2 FQNEAQ (reference sequence). The CDR3 is 11 residues long. The CDR3 bases are TGTGCCAGCAGCTTAGAGGACGAGCAGTACTTC. It codes for CASSLEDEQYF.

There are many counts of this clonotype. The rearrangement joins TRBV29-1 to TRBJ2-7; 11 nucleotides agree with TRBD1. Germline CDR1 is SQVTM and CDR2 is ANQGSEA. The CDR3 runs to 11 residues. The CDR3 sequence: CAGTGGAEQYF. CDR3 nucleotides: TGCGCCGGGACAGGGGGAGCCGAGCAGTACTTC.

This clonotype was seen at least ten times. The genes are TRBV28 and TRBJ1-2; tentatively, D is TRBD1 (5 bases). Germline CDR1 MDHEN, CDR2 SYDVKM. Trimming took 2 bases from V and 5 from J, leaving 12 bases between them. The CDR3 is 14 amino acids. CDR3 residues: CASSLMGGEYGYTF. DNA of the CDR3: TGTGCCAGCAGTTTAATGGGGGGGGAGTATGGCTACACCTTC.

Points on this clonotype: A much larger clonotype is one base distant, so this may be a read error. The genes are TRBV20-1 and TRBJ1-2; no firm D call. Deletions cut 3 bases from V and 7 bases from J, with 15 bases between. This CDR3 is 13 amino acids long. Per germline, CDR1 DFQATT and CDR2 SNEGSKA (reference sequence). CDR3 sequence reads: CSASGDNPSGYTF. CDR3 DNA sequence: TGCAGTGCTAGCGGAGACAACCCTTCTGGCTACACCTTC.